The 9 T cell receptor beta chains below all came from one sample that was sequenced in a study of blood T cell repertoires in COVID-19. The method was immunoSEQ multiplex PCR; TCRdb's version includes in-frame clones alone and lacks a portion of them. This table has approximately 310,000 clones, 85% appearing once. The specimen was PBMCs or T cells enriched from blood (not recorded which). The receptors come from a woman between 25 and 40 years old who had been exposed to COVID-19.

This sequence joins TRBV5-1 and TRBJ2-5, with TRBD2 identical over 7 bases. The V gene end was trimmed by 3 bases and the J gene end by 2 bases; junction bases not matched to a gene: 7. Germline lookup yields CDR1 SGHRS and CDR2 YFSETQ. The CDR3 totals 15 residues. CDR3 sequence reads: CASSSAGSSQETQYF. The DNA for the CDR3 is TGCGCCAGCAGCTCAGCGGGGAGCTCGCAAGAGACCCAGTACTTC.

The chain employs TRBV9 and TRBJ2-3, with 11 bases that match TRBD2. Trimming at V came to 4 bases and at J to 3 bases, leaving 7 bases not matched to a gene. The germline CDR1 and CDR2 sequences are SGDLS and YYNGEE. This CDR3 region has 16 residues. Here the CDR3 DNA reads TGTGCCAGCAGCATAATAGCGGGGGGGCTAACAGATACGCAGTATTTT. Its translation: CASSIIAGGLTDTQYF. The full variable domain, completed using reference TRBV9 and TRBJ2-3, is DSGVTQTPKHLITATGQRVTLRCSPRSGDLSVYWYQQSLDQGLQFLIQYYNGEERAKGNILERFSAQQFPDLHSELNLSSLELGDSALYFCASSIIAGGLTDTQYFGPGTRLTVL.

This chain joins TRBV6-2 or TRBV6-3 and TRBJ2-7; D remains unclear. From germline, CDR1 is MNHEY and CDR2 SVGEGT. Trimming removed 0 bases at V and 3 bases at J, with 15 bases between. The CDR3 has 16 amino acids. The CDR3 bases are TGTGCCAGCAGTTACTCTATAGGCAGGTTCGTCTACGAGCAGTACTTC. It codes for CASSYSIGRFVYEQYF.

The sample holds one count of this clone. V is TRBV2 and J is TRBJ2-5; D gene unclear. This CDR3 contains 15 residues. Germline V gene sequence: CDR1 SNHLY, CDR2 FYNNEI. V was cut by 0 bases and J by 5 bases, with 13 bases left in between. This CDR3 reads CASSEARVNGETQYF. CDR3 coding DNA: TGTGCCAGCAGTGAAGCCCGTGTCAATGGCGAGACCCAGTACTTC.

A word on this clone: In the same sample, other DNA sequences code for this CDR3. The chain employs TRBV10-3 and TRBJ1-5, with D tentatively TRBD1 (5 bases). Germline CDR1 and CDR2: ENHRY and SYGVKD. The CDR3 is 15 amino acids. The V gene lost 3 bases and the J gene lost 0 bases, with 9 bases spanning the gap. The CDR3 protein is CAISEAGLSNQPQHF. In nucleotides, the CDR3 is TGTGCCATCAGTGAAGCGGGGCTTAGCAATCAGCCCCAGCATTTT.

The chain joins TRBV4-1 to TRBJ1-2; D gene ambiguous. The CDR3 covers 14 residues. CDR1 and CDR2 (germline): MGHRA, YSYEKL. The germline V and J ends were trimmed by 4 bases and 2 bases, with 11 bases remaining between them. In DNA, the CDR3 is TGCGCCAGCAGCCCCGCCCCCCAGAACTATGGCTACACCTTC. Its translation is CASSPAPQNYGYTF.

The chain recombines TRBV4-1 with TRBJ1-2, with 8 positions matching TRBD1. Losses at the gene ends were 3 bases for V and 7 bases for J; bases not matched to a gene: 10. The CDR3 consists of 15 residues. Germline V CDR1 and CDR2: MGHRA, YSYEKL. CDR3 DNA: TGCGCCAGCAGCCATGGGACAGGCTATGATACTGGCTACACCTTC. Protein product: CASSHGTGYDTGYTF.

The genes are TRBV5-8 and TRBJ2-2; D is unresolved. V was trimmed by 4 bases and J by 8 bases, leaving 12 bases between them. CDR3 size: 13 residues. The V gene's germline CDR1 is SGHTS and CDR2 YDEGEE. The CDR3 region has the DNA TGTGCCAGCAGCCAACGAGAGAGGGGGGAGCTGTTTTTT. This codes for CASSQRERGELFF.

The V and J genes are TRBV7-2 and TRBJ1-1, with D unresolved. The CDR3 spans 13 residues. Trimming pared 5 bases from V and 0 bases from J, leaving 7 bases between. In germline, CDR1 is SGHTA, CDR2 FQGNSA. The CDR3 is CASSPYLNTEAFF. In DNA, the CDR3 is TGTGCCAGCAGCCCCTACTTGAACACTGAAGCTTTCTTT.